This T cell receptor (beta chain) was captured by sequencing in a study of T cell repertoires in cytomegalovirus infection. With regard to this clonotype: Its specificity is unknown.

J was trimmed by 4 bases and V by 1 base; bases with no gene match: 1. CDR1 and CDR2 (germline): LGHDT, YNNKEL (reference sequence). This CDR3 region has 15 residues. Each CDR3 protein gets one entry after TCRdb re-called the reads with MiXCR. The sample holds 60,000 to 75,000 distinct CDR3 sequences; about 22% are singletons and the top ten take roughly 80%. The sequenced sample consisted of PBMCs, sequenced either directly or after in vitro stimulation (not recorded which). The TCR comes from a human donor in good health (CMV status not recorded). Some clones in this sample may be carry-over from other donors' samples. The V gene is TRBV3-1, the J gene TRBJ2-5; 12 positions agree with TRBD2. The DNA for the CDR3 is TGTGCCAGCAGCCAAGTGGGACTAGCGGGAGAGACCCAGTACTTC. It yields the protein CASSQVGLAGETQYF.